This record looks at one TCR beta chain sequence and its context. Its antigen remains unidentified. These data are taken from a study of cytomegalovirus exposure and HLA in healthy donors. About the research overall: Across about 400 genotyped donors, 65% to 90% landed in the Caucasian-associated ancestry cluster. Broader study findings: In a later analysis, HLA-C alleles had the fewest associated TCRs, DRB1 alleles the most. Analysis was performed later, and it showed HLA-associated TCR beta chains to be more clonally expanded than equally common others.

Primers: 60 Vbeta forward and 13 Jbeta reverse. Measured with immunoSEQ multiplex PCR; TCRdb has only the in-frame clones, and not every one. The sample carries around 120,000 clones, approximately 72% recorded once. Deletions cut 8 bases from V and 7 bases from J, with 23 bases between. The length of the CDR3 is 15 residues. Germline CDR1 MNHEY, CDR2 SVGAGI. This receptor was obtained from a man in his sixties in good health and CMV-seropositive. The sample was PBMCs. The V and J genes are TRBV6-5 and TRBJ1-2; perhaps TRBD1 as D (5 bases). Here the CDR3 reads CASRPAGGRRGGYTF. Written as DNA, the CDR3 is TGTGCCAGCCGCCCTGCCGGGGGTCGGCGGGGTGGCTACACCTTC.